Listed below are T cell receptor beta chains from one sample, sequenced in a study of blood T cells in healthy people across ages. TCRdb ran MiXCR on the 5' RACE reads and lists one entry per CDR3 protein. Of some 800,000 distinct CDR3 sequences in the sample, 25% were seen once. A further study also used this sample, focusing on T cells of mothers and their children.

The sample was blood. These TCRs come from a boy aged 5 to 17 in good health. Each CDR3 is given with its conserved first and last residue. D genes are given only for firm matches. Clone size is not always given. Where it is, it says once, few, many or a class for expanded clones.

d_call j_call v_call clone_size cdr3_length cdr3_nt cdr3_aa
NA TRBJ2-6 TRBV2 few 15 TGTGCCAGCAAGGGTCCAGCGGGCGGGGCCAACGTCCTGACTTTC CASKGPAGGANVLTF
NA TRBJ2-4 TRBV7-7 NA 17 TGTGCTAGCAGTTTCGGGCGGCAGAGAGAAGCCAAAAACATTCAGTACTTC CASSFGRQREAKNIQYF
NA TRBJ2-7 TRBV21-1 NA 16 TGTGCCAGCAGCAAAGAGGGGCCTAGCGGGACCTACGAGCAGTACTTC CASSKEGPSGTYEQYF
NA TRBJ2-5 TRBV2 few 10 TGTGCCAGGCAGTGGGGGACCCAGTACTTC CARQWGTQYF
NA TRBJ2-7 TRBV4-3 NA 15 TGCGCCAGCAGCCAAGGTAGAGCGGTAGAATACGAGCAGTACTTC CASSQGRAVEYEQYF
NA TRBJ2-7 TRBV27 NA 17 TGTGCCAGCAGTTTATCTTTCGGGTATAAGGGGCGTTACGAGCAGTACTTC CASSLSFGYKGRYEQYF
TRBD2 TRBJ2-5 TRBV4-1 NA 18 TGCGCCAGCAGCCAAGGAATTGGTGTAGCGGGAGACGCAGAGACCCAGTACTTC CASSQGIGVAGDAETQYF
NA TRBJ2-7 TRBV12-3/TRBV12-4 NA 14 TGTGCCAGCACTCCGTCTGGGGGCCCCTACGAGCAGTACTTC CASTPSGGPYEQYF
TRBD1 TRBJ1-2 TRBV19 NA 13 TGTGCCAGTAGTAGGACAGGGGGCAGTGGCTACACCTTC CASSRTGGSGYTF
TRBD2 TRBJ2-1 TRBV25-1 NA 13 TGTGCCAGCAGTGCCTATAGCGGGAGTCTTCAGTTCTTC CASSAYSGSLQFF
NA TRBJ1-4 TRBV4-2 NA 15 TGTGCCAGCAGCCAACGATTGGTTTATAATGAAAAACTGTTTTTT CASSQRLVYNEKLFF
NA TRBJ2-3 TRBV25-1 few 16 TGTGCCAGCAGTGAATCCGGCAGGGGCGGCACAGATACGCAGTATTTT CASSESGRGGTDTQYF
NA TRBJ1-2 TRBV6-5 many 13 TGTGCCAGCAGTAACAGGGCTAGCTATGGCTACACCTTC CASSNRASYGYTF
TRBD2 TRBJ2-1 TRBV7-6 NA 19 TGTACCAGCAGCTTAGCCCCTTATATAGCGGGAGGTCGGGACAATGAGCAGTTCTTC CTSSLAPYIAGGRDNEQFF
NA TRBJ2-5 TRBV12-3/TRBV12-4 few 13 TGTGCCAGCAGCCAGCGGGTGTGGGAGACCCAGTACTTC CASSQRVWETQYF
TRBD2 TRBJ2-1 TRBV6-5 NA 17 TGTGCCAGCAGTTCCCCACACCTAGCGGGGGGGTACGATGAGCAGTTCTTC CASSSPHLAGGYDEQFF
NA TRBJ2-7 TRBV18 NA 15 TGTGCCAGCTCACCTAATGGGCAGCAGTTTTACGAGCAGTACTTC CASSPNGQQFYEQYF